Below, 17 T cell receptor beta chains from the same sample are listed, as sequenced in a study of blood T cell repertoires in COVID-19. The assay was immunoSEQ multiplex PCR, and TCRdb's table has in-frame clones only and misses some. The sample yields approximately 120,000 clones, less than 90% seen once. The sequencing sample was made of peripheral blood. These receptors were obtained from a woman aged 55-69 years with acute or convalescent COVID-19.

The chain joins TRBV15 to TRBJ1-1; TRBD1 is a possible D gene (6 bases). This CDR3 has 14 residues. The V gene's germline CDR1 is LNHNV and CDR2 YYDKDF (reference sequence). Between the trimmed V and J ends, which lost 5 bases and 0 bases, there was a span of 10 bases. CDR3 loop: CATSDGTLNTEAFF. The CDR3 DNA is TGTGCCACCAGCGACGGGACACTGAACACTGAAGCTTTCTTT.

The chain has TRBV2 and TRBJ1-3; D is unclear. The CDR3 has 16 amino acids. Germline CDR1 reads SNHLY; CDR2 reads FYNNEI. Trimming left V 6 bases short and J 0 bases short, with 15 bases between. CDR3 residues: CASSADRSYSGNTIYF. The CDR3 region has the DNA TGTGCCAGCAGCGCCGACCGTAGCTACTCTGGAAACACCATATATTTT.

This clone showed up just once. CDR3 loop: CASNQRRGTDTQYF. The CDR3 DNA reads as TGTGCCAGTAATCAGCGCCGAGGCACAGATACGCAGTATTTT. The gene calls are TRBV19 and TRBJ2-3; D uncertain. V was pared by 7 bases and J by 1 base, with 12 bases between. The CDR3 is 14 amino acids. Germline V CDR1 and CDR2: LNHDA, SQIVND (reference sequence).

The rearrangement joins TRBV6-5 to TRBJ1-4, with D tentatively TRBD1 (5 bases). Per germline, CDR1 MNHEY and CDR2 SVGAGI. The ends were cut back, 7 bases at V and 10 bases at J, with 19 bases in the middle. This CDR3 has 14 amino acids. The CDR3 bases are TGTGCCAGCAAAGATACAGGCGGCCACGGAAAACTGTTTTTT. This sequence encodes CASKDTGGHGKLFF.

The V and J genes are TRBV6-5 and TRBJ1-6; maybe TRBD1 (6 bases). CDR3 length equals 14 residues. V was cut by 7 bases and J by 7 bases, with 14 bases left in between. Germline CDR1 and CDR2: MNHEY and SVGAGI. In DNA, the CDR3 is TGTGCCAGCACGATGACAGGAGGCAATTCACCCCTCCACTTT. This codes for CASTMTGGNSPLHF.

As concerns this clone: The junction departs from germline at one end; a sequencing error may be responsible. DNA of the CDR3: TGTGCCAGCAGCTTTCATCGGGACACGGAAGCTTTCTTT. It translates to CASSFHRDTEAFF. The V gene is TRBV7-3, the J gene TRBJ1-1, with TRBD1 as a possible D gene (6 bases). Germline-derived CDR1 and CDR2 are SGHTA and FQGTGA. The CDR3 consists of 13 residues.

This CDR3 reads CAWSAGRADTQYF. For the CDR3, the DNA is TGTGCCTGGAGTGCGGGTCGGGCAGATACGCAGTATTTT. J is TRBJ2-3 and V is TRBV30, with no clear D. In germline, CDR1 is GTSNPN, CDR2 SVGIG (reference sequence). The CDR3 loop spans 13 amino acids. Trimming removed 1 base at V and 4 bases at J, with 9 bases between.

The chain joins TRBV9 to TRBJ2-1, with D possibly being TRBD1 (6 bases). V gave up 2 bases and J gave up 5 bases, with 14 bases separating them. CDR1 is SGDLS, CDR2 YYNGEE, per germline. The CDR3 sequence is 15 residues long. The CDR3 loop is CASSVDSQGHNEQFF. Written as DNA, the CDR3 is TGTGCCAGCAGCGTGGATTCACAGGGTCACAATGAGCAGTTCTTC.

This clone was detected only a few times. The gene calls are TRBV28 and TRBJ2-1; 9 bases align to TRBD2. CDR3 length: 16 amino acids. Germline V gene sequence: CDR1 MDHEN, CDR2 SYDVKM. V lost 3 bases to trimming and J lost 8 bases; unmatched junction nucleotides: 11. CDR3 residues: CASSLLGSGGPHEQFF. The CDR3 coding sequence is TGTGCCAGCAGTTTGCTGGGTAGCGGGGGACCCCATGAGCAGTTCTTC.

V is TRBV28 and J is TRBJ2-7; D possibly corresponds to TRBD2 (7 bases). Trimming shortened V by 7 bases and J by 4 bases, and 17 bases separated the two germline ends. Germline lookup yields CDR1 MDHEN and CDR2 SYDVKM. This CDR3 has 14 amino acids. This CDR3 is CASTLGGRHYEQYF. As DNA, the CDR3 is TGTGCCAGCACCTTGGGGGGGCGACATTACGAGCAGTACTTC.

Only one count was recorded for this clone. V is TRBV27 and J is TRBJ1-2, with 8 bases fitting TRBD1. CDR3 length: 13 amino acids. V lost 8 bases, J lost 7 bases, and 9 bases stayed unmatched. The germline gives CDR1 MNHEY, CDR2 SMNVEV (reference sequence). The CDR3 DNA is TGTGCCAGCGCCCCGGGACAGGCTCTTGGCTACACCTTC. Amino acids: CASAPGQALGYTF.

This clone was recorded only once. The chain's CDR3 is CASSQRQGLAVRNYGYTF. DNA for the CDR3: TGCGCCAGCAGTCAAAGACAGGGCCTCGCGGTTCGGAACTATGGCTACACCTTC. The rearrangement links TRBV23-1 to TRBJ1-2, with TRBD1 identical over 7 bases. TRBV23-1 qualifies as an ORF whose function is uncertain. V lost 2 bases, J lost 2 bases, and 14 bases stayed unmatched. This CDR3 has 18 residues.

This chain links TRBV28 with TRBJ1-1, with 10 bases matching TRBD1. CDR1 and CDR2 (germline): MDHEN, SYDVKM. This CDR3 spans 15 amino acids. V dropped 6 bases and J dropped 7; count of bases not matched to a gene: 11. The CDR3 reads CASSQFRGQGIEAFF. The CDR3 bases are TGTGCCAGCAGCCAGTTTAGGGGACAGGGGATTGAAGCTTTCTTT. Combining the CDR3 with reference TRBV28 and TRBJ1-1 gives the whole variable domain DVKVTQSSRYLVKRTGEKVFLECVQDMDHENMFWYRQDPGLGLRLIYFSYDVKMKEKGDIPEGYSVSREKKERFSLILESASTNQTSMYLCASSQFRGQGIEAFFGQGTRLTVV.

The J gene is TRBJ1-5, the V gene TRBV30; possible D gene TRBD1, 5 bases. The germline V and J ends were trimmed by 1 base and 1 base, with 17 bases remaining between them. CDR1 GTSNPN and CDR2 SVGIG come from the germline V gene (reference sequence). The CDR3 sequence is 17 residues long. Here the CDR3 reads CAWSGRGGVVSNQPQHF. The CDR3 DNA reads TGTGCCTGGAGTGGACGGGGAGGGGTCGTGAGCAATCAGCCCCAGCATTTT.

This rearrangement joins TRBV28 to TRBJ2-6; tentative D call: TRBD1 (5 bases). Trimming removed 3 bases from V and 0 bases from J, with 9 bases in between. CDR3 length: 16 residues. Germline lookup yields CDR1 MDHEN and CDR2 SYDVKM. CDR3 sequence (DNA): TGTGCCAGCAGTTTGCTTGGGGCCTCTGGGGCCAACGTCCTGACTTTC. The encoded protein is CASSLLGASGANVLTF.

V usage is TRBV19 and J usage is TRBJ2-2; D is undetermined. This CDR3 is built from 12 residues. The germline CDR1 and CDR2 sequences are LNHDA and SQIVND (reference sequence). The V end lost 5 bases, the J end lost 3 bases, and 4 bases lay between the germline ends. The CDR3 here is CASSLYTGELFF. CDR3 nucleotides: TGTGCCAGTAGTCTTTACACCGGGGAGCTGTTTTTT.

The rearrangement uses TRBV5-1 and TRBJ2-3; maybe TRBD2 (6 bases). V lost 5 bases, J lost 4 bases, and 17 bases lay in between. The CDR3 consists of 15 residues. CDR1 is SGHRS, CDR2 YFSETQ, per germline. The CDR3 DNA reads TGCGCCAGCAGTCGCGGGACCCCTGGCCCAGATACGCAGTATTTT. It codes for CASSRGTPGPDTQYF.